This T cell receptor (beta chain) is drawn from a study of T cell changes during pregnancy in multiple sclerosis. Germline V gene lookup returns CDR1 LGHNA and CDR2 YSLEER. This CDR3 has 13 amino acids. The ends were cut back, 0 bases at V and 5 bases at J, with 7 bases in the middle. Profiling relied on immunoSEQ multiplex PCR, and the TCRdb table lists in-frame clones only, not all of them. The table shows 30,000 to 40,000 clones, with approximately 90% occurring only once. This rearrangement joins TRBV4-3 to TRBJ2-5; unclear D gene. This clonotype originated in a female donor with multiple sclerosis, enrolled in a pregnancy study. Sequencing used CD8+ T cells from peripheral blood mononuclear cells, obtained before pregnancy. In DNA, the CDR3 is TGCGCCAGCAGCCAAGATTCTTCGGAGACCCAGTACTTC. It encodes CASSQDSSETQYF.